This entry lists 30 T cell receptor beta chains sequenced from one sample in a study of T-cell memory formation after mild COVID-19. In TCRdb, the 5' RACE reads were re-called with MiXCR into one record per CDR3 protein. The sample has around 200,000 distinct CDR3 sequences, about 22% seen once; the top ten hold 23%. The sequencing input was PBMCs or a T cell subset sorted from them (not recorded which). These receptors were taken from an adult woman who had mild COVID-19 (a few samples of this study predate the infection). Cell type and time point are not known.

In its sample, this clonotype was seen a few times. CDR3 DNA sequence: TGTGCCACCAGCCCTGACGGGAGGTCTGGAAACACCATATATTTT. As protein: CATSPDGRSGNTIYF. This sequence joins TRBV15 and TRBJ1-3; D not resolved. The length of the CDR3 is 15 residues. Per the germline V gene, CDR1 is LNHNV and CDR2 is YYDKDF (reference sequence). Trimming pared 5 bases from V and 1 base from J, leaving 12 bases between.

V gene TRBV7-9 combines with J gene TRBJ1-1; possible D gene TRBD1, 5 bases. The CDR3 runs to 16 residues. Germline V CDR1 and CDR2: SEHNR, FQNEAQ (reference sequence). V was cut by 2 bases and J by 4 bases, with 17 bases left in between. CDR3 sequence reads: CASSLSRYGDFTEAFF. The CDR3 DNA is TGTGCCAGCAGCTTAAGTCGGTACGGGGACTTCACTGAAGCTTTCTTT.

This clonotype was picked up a small number of times. The rearrangement uses TRBV5-1 and TRBJ2-1; no clear D gene. CDR3 length: 17 residues. Germline V gives CDR1 SGHRS, CDR2 YFSETQ. The V and J ends lost 0 bases and 1 base respectively, with 14 bases between them. The CDR3 region is CASSLVVVQASYNEQFF. The CDR3 region has the DNA TGCGCCAGCAGCTTGGTTGTGGTTCAGGCATCCTACAATGAGCAGTTCTTC. The entire variable domain, with the rest obtained from reference TRBV5-1 and TRBJ2-1, is as follows: KAGVTQTPRYLIKTRGQQVTLSCSPISGHRSVSWYQQTPGQGLQFLFEYFSETQRNKGNFPGRFSGRQFSNSRSEMNVSTLELGDSALYLCASSLVVVQASYNEQFFGPGTRLTVL.

This clonotype was seen only a few times. This rearrangement joins TRBV7-9 to TRBJ2-3; possible D gene TRBD2, 5 bases. Germline assignment: CDR1 SEHNR and CDR2 FQNEAQ (reference sequence). The ends were cut back, 2 bases at V and 0 bases at J, with 15 bases in the middle. This CDR3 contains 17 residues. The CDR3 protein is CASSLMFIAPSTDTQYF. Written as DNA, the CDR3 is TGTGCCAGCAGCTTAATGTTTATAGCGCCCAGCACAGATACGCAGTATTTT.

This clonotype was picked up one time. V is TRBV21-1 and J is TRBJ1-5; the table's D call TRBD1 went unverified against the DNA. TRBV21-1 has pseudogene status. This CDR3 is 13 amino acids long. The CDR3 sequence: CASRGQSNQPQHF. CDR3 in DNA: TGTGCCAGCAGGGGACAGTCAAATCAGCCCCAGCATTTT.

This clonotype was seen a handful of times. The chain recombines TRBV6-5 with TRBJ1-1; D possibly corresponds to TRBD1 (5 bases). The CDR3 has 15 residues. V dropped 2 bases and J dropped 1 base, with 11 bases sitting between them. Germline V gene data show CDR1 as MNHEY and CDR2 as SVGAGI. This chain's CDR3 is CASSYRRRGNTEAFF. CDR3 nucleotides: TGTGCCAGCAGTTACCGGAGAAGGGGGAACACTGAAGCTTTCTTT.

The chain links TRBV20-1 to TRBJ2-1, with TRBD2 matching 14 bases. The germline gives CDR1 DFQATT, CDR2 SNEGSKA (reference sequence). This CDR3 spans 18 amino acids. The trim removed 0 bases at V and 3 bases at J, leaving 7 bases unmatched. The CDR3 loop reads CSARDAGLAGGFYNEQFF. As DNA, the CDR3 is TGCAGTGCTAGAGATGCAGGACTAGCGGGAGGATTCTACAATGAGCAGTTCTTC.

This clonotype was counted between two and nine times. This chain's CDR3 is CSVEDDVRGPEQYF. In nucleotides, the CDR3 is TGCAGCGTTGAAGATGACGTCAGGGGGCCCGAGCAGTACTTC. The chain links TRBV29-1 to TRBJ2-7; TRBD1 matches 8 bases. CDR1 and CDR2 from the germline V gene are SQVTM and ANQGSEA. V was clipped by 0 bases and J by 6 bases; unmatched bases: 7. The CDR3 runs 14 residues.

CDR3 in DNA: TGTGCCAGCAGTCCCGTCGGCGGGGGCCACACAGATACGCAGTATTTT. Translating it yields CASSPVGGGHTDTQYF. The chain carries TRBV6-5 and TRBJ2-3, with a weak D call TRBD2 (7 bases). The CDR3 runs to 16 residues. Trimming left V 5 bases short and J 2 bases short, with 17 bases between. Germline CDR1 MNHEY, CDR2 SVGAGI.

This sequence joins TRBV6-5 and TRBJ2-5, with D perhaps TRBD2 (6 bases). This CDR3 has 14 residues. Between the trimmed V and J ends, which lost 0 bases and 5 bases, there was a span of 10 bases. In germline, CDR1 is MNHEY, CDR2 SVGAGI. In nucleotides, the CDR3 is TGTGCCAGCAGTTACTCATATGGGGGGGAGACCCAGTACTTC. Translation: CASSYSYGGETQYF.

This sequence joins TRBV4-1 and TRBJ2-7; 13 nucleotides align to TRBD2. This CDR3 contains 16 residues. Germline V gene data show CDR1 as MGHRA and CDR2 as YSYEKL. J was trimmed by 4 bases and V by 1 base; bases with no gene match: 4. The CDR3 loop is CASSQGTSGGSYEQYF. The DNA for the CDR3 is TGCGCCAGCAGCCAAGGGACTAGCGGGGGAAGTTACGAGCAGTACTTC.

This chain joins TRBV7-8 and TRBJ1-1, with 9 bases matching TRBD1. The CDR3 length is 13 residues. With 6 bases clipped from V and 8 bases from J, the junction kept 7 bases outside the gene matches. Germline V gene data show CDR1 as SGHVS and CDR2 as FQNEAQ. The CDR3 is CASRWTGDKEAFF. The CDR3 nucleotides read TGTGCCAGCAGATGGACAGGGGATAAGGAAGCTTTCTTT.

This clonotype has only a few counts. The chain joins TRBV9 to TRBJ1-5; D is unresolved. CDR3 length: 14 amino acids. Germline CDR1 SGDLS, CDR2 YYNGEE. Trimming took off 2 bases at V and 3 bases at J, with 9 bases between the two ends. The CDR3 loop is CASSVDTTNQPQHF. The CDR3, as DNA: TGTGCCAGCAGCGTTGACACCACCAATCAGCCCCAGCATTTT.

This chain connects TRBV6-5 to TRBJ1-3; 7 bases align to TRBD1. V dropped 7 bases and J dropped 4; count of bases not matched to a gene: 19. The CDR3 totals 18 residues. Per germline, CDR1 MNHEY and CDR2 SVGAGI. CDR3 residues: CASTNRAGTVQFGNTIYF. In DNA form, the CDR3 reads TGTGCCAGCACTAACCGCGCCGGGACAGTTCAATTCGGAAACACCATATATTTT.

This clonotype was seen at least ten times. The V call is TRBV24-1, the J call TRBJ2-1; no firm D call. From germline, CDR1 is KGHDR and CDR2 SFDVKD. Trimming took 5 bases from V and 3 from J, leaving 13 bases between them. The CDR3 runs to 15 residues. In DNA form, the CDR3 reads TGTGCCACCAGTGGGGGTGCCACGAACTACAATGAGCAGTTCTTC. The encoded protein is CATSGGATNYNEQFF.

This clonotype was counted between two and nine times. The V and J genes are TRBV6-5 and TRBJ1-5, with 9 positions matching TRBD1. The CDR3 spans 16 residues. The V segment lost 6 bases and the J segment 1 base; nucleotides outside the gene matches: 7. The germline V gene encodes CDR1 MNHEY and CDR2 SVGAGI. CDR3 residues: CASSTRQGESNQPQHF. The CDR3 bases are TGTGCCAGCAGCACAAGACAGGGGGAGAGCAATCAGCCCCAGCATTTT.

For this clonotype: The junction differs from germline at one of its ends, possibly a read error. The DNA for the CDR3 is TGTGCCAGCAGCTCCGGACAGGGTTTGAACTATGTCTACACCTTC. It encodes CASSSGQGLNYVYTF. The chain combines TRBV7-6 with TRBJ1-2, with 8 positions matching TRBD1. The CDR3 length is 15 residues. Germline V gene lookup returns CDR1 SGHVS and CDR2 FNYEAQ.

This clonotype was detected a few times. The chain couples TRBV7-9 to TRBJ2-7; D perhaps matches TRBD2 (7 bases). The V end lost 11 bases, the J end lost 0 bases, and 14 bases lay between the germline ends. The CDR3 contains 13 residues. The germline V gene encodes CDR1 SEHNR and CDR2 FQNEAQ (reference sequence). The CDR3 is CAGGGYPSYEQYF. In DNA form, the CDR3 reads TGTGCCGGGGGGGGCTACCCCTCCTACGAGCAGTACTTC.

The V and J genes are TRBV4-1 and TRBJ2-1, with 10 bases identical to TRBD2. With V trimmed by 0 bases and J by 0 bases, 11 bases remained unmatched. From germline, CDR1 is MGHRA and CDR2 YSYEKL. The CDR3 runs 20 residues. The CDR3 reads CASSQDGLAGAPGSYNEQFF. For the CDR3, the DNA is TGCGCCAGCAGCCAAGATGGGCTAGCGGGGGCCCCGGGCTCCTACAATGAGCAGTTCTTC.

The CDR3 loop reads CASAPIGSSNTGELFF. The CDR3 DNA follows: TGTGCCAGCGCCCCGATTGGTAGCTCCAACACCGGGGAGCTGTTTTTT. This chain uses TRBV14 with TRBJ2-2; D call uncertain. The germline V gene encodes CDR1 SGHDN and CDR2 FVKESK. The CDR3 has 16 residues. The germline V and J ends were trimmed by 8 bases and 2 bases, with 18 bases remaining between them.

This clonotype has at least ten counts. The chain combines TRBV5-1 with TRBJ2-1, with 12 bases aligning to TRBD2. The V gene's germline CDR1 is SGHRS and CDR2 YFSETQ. V shed 4 bases and J 7 bases; nucleotides not matched to a gene: 12. The CDR3 is 17 amino acids. The CDR3 loop is CASSPSPLAGGRNEQFF. CDR3 in DNA: TGCGCCAGCAGCCCGTCCCCCCTAGCGGGGGGGCGGAATGAGCAGTTCTTC. Variable domain in full (rest from reference TRBV5-1 and TRBJ2-1): KAGVTQTPRYLIKTRGQQVTLSCSPISGHRSVSWYQQTPGQGLQFLFEYFSETQRNKGNFPGRFSGRQFSNSRSEMNVSTLELGDSALYLCASSPSPLAGGRNEQFFGPGTRLTVL.

This clonotype was picked up a small number of times. The chain employs TRBV5-6 and TRBJ2-6, with D hard to call. CDR3 size: 14 residues. The V end was cut by 0 bases, the J end by 2 bases, with 3 bases between. The germline gives CDR1 SGHDT, CDR2 YYEEEE. The CDR3 nucleotides are TGTGCCAGCAGCTTGGCCCCTGGGGCCAACGTCCTGACTTTC. Translated, it gives CASSLAPGANVLTF.

This clonotype was detected a few times. In DNA form, the CDR3 reads TGTGCCAGCAGGTTACAGAATTCACCCCTCCACTTT. Residues: CASRLQNSPLHF. The rearrangement uses TRBV13 and TRBJ1-6; D gene unclear. The germline V and J ends were trimmed by 6 bases and 7 bases, with 7 bases remaining between them. The CDR3 spans 12 residues. Germline V lookup: CDR1 PRHDT, CDR2 FYEKMQ (reference sequence).

A few counts support this clonotype. V usage is TRBV11-2 and J usage is TRBJ2-4; no firm D call. V was shortened by 5 bases and J by 8 bases, with 19 bases between the two germline ends. CDR1 SGHAT and CDR2 FQNNGV come from the germline V gene. The CDR3 is 15 amino acids. The chain's CDR3 is CASSPWSEMKHIQYF. CDR3 DNA: TGTGCCAGCAGCCCTTGGAGCGAAATGAAACACATTCAGTACTTC.

The chain is built from TRBV4-1 and TRBJ1-1; D call uncertain. Trimming took off 4 bases at V and 0 bases at J, with 9 bases between the two ends. The CDR3 covers 14 residues. Germline loops: CDR1 MGHRA, CDR2 YSYEKL. The CDR3 DNA sequence: TGCGCCAGCAGCCCGGGCCCCATGAACACTGAAGCTTTCTTT. Translating it yields CASSPGPMNTEAFF.

V is TRBV7-9 and J is TRBJ2-4; a possible D gene is TRBD1 (6 bases). CDR1 is SEHNR and CDR2 is FQNEAQ in the germline V gene (reference sequence). This CDR3 spans 16 amino acids. Trimming took 1 base from V and 5 from J, leaving 15 bases between them. The CDR3 region is CASSLGTGTRENIQYF. In DNA, the CDR3 is TGTGCCAGCAGCTTAGGGACCGGGACAAGAGAAAACATTCAGTACTTC.

This clonotype was seen a few times. V and J are TRBV7-9 and TRBJ2-1; either TRBD1 or TRBD2 may supply D (5 bases each). CDR1 and CDR2 from the germline V gene are SEHNR and FQNEAQ (reference sequence). V was cut by 7 bases and J by 2 bases, with 18 bases left in between. This CDR3 is built from 16 residues. CDR3 sequence (DNA): TGTGCCAGCACCCACGAGGGGCGGGTAGCCTACAATGAGCAGTTCTTC. This gives the protein CASTHEGRVAYNEQFF. Full variable domain (outside the CDR3, taken from reference TRBV7-9 and TRBJ2-1): DTGVSQNPRHKITKRGQNVTFRCDPISEHNRLYWYRQTLGQGPEFLTYFQNEAQLEKSRLLSDRFSAERPKGSFSTLEIQRTEQGDSAMYLCASTHEGRVAYNEQFFGPGTRLTVL.

The chain uses TRBV7-6 and TRBJ1-1; D may be TRBD1 (5 bases). The V end was cut by 2 bases, the J end by 0 bases, with 22 bases between. This CDR3 is built from 19 residues. Germline V gene sequence: CDR1 SGHVS, CDR2 FNYEAQ. The CDR3 loop is CASSLNFGREALMNTEAFF. The DNA of the CDR3 is TGTGCCAGCAGCTTAAATTTTGGCAGGGAAGCCCTTATGAACACTGAAGCTTTCTTT.

V is TRBV19 and J is TRBJ1-5; possible D gene TRBD1, 5 bases. Per the germline V gene, CDR1 is LNHDA and CDR2 is SQIVND (reference sequence). This CDR3 is built from 16 residues. Trimming took 4 bases from V and 1 from J, leaving 14 bases between them. In nucleotides, the CDR3 is TGTGCCAGTAGTACAGGGACTTTAGGGAGCAATCAGCCCCAGCATTTT. It codes for CASSTGTLGSNQPQHF. Filled out from reference TRBV19 and TRBJ1-5, the complete variable domain reads DGGITQSPKYLFRKEGQNVTLSCEQNLNHDAMYWYRQDPGQGLRLIYYSQIVNDFQKGDIAEGYSVSREKKESFPLTVTSAQKNPTAFYLCASSTGTLGSNQPQHFGDGTRLSIL.

This chain joins TRBV12-3 or TRBV12-4 and TRBJ1-5; tentatively, D is TRBD1 (6 bases). V shed 2 bases and J shed 0 bases, with 14 bases lying between them. The CDR3 length is 17 residues. The CDR3 loop is CASSLTGLGFSNQPQHF. The CDR3 nucleotides are TGTGCCAGCAGTTTAACAGGGTTAGGTTTTAGCAATCAGCCCCAGCATTTT.